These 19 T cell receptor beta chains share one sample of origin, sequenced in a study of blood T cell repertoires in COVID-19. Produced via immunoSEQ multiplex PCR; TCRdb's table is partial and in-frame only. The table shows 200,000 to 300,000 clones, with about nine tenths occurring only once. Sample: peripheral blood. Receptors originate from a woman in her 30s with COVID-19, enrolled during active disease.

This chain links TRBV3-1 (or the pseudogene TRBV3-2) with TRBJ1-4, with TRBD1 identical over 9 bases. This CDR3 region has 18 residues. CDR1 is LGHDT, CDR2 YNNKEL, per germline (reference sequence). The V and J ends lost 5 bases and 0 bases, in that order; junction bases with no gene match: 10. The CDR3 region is CASSEKGQGIATNEKLFF. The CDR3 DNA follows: TGTGCCAGCAGCGAAAAGGGACAGGGTATTGCAACTAATGAAAAACTGTTTTTT.

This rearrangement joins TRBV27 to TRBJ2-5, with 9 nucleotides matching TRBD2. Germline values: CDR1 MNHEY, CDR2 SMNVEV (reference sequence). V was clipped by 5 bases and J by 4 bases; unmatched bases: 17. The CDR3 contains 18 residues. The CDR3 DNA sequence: TGTGCCAGCAGTGGACCTAGCGGGGAAATTATCGTTGGAGAGACCCAGTACTTC. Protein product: CASSGPSGEIIVGETQYF.

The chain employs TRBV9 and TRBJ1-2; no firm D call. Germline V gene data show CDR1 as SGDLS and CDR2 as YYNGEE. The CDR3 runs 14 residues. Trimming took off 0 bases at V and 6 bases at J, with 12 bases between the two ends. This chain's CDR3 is CASSVGRTTHGYTF. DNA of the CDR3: TGTGCCAGCAGCGTAGGGAGGACGACTCATGGCTACACCTTC.

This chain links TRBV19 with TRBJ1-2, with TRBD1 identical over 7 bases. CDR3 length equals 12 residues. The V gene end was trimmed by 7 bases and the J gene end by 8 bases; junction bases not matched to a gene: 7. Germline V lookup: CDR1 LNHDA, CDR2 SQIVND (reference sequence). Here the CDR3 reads CASTAGGHGYTF. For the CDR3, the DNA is TGTGCCAGTACCGCAGGGGGACACGGCTACACCTTC.

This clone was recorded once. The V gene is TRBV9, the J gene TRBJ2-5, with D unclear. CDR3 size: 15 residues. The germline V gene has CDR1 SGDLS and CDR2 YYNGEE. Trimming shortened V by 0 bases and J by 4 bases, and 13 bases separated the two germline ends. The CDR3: CASSVGSVARETQYF. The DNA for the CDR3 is TGTGCCAGCAGCGTAGGGTCAGTGGCACGAGAGACCCAGTACTTC. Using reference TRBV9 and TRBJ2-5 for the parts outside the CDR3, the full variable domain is DSGVTQTPKHLITATGQRVTLRCSPRSGDLSVYWYQQSLDQGLQFLIQYYNGEERAKGNILERFSAQQFPDLHSELNLSSLELGDSALYFCASSVGSVARETQYFGPGTRLLVL.

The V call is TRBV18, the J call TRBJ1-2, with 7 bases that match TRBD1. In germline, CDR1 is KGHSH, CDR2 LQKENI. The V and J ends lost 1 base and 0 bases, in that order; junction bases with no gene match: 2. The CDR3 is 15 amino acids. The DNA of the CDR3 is TGTGCCAGCTCACCACTGGGACAGCCTAACTATGGCTACACCTTC. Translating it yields CASSPLGQPNYGYTF.

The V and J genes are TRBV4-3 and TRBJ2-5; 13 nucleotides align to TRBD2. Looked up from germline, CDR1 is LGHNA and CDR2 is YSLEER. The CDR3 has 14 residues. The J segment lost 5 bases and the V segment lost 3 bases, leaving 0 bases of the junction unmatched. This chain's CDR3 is CASSQTSGGETQYF. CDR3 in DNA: TGCGCCAGCAGCCAGACTAGCGGGGGGGAGACCCAGTACTTC.

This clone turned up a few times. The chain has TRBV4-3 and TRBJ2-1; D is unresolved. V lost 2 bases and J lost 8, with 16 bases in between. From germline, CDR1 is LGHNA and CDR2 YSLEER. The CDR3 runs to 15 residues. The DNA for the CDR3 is TGCGCCAGCAGCCAAAAGGTATTAGCAAGCCATGAGCAGTTCTTC. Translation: CASSQKVLASHEQFF.

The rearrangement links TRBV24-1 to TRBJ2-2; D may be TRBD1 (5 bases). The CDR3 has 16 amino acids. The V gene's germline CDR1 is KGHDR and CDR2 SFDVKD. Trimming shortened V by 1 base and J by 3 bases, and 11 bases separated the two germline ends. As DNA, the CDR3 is TGTGCCACCAGTGATTTTGAAGGGGCCTACACCGGGGAGCTGTTTTTT. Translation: CATSDFEGAYTGELFF.

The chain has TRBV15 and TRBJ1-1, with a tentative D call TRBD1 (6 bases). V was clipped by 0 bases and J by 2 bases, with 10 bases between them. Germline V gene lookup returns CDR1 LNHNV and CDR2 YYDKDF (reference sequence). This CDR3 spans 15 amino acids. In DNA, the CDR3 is TGTGCCACCAGCAGAGATCGGGGGGGCAACACTGAAGCTTTCTTT. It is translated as CATSRDRGGNTEAFF.

DNA of the CDR3: TGTGCCAGCAGCTTAGACCCCAGGGGGCGAATAGAGAAAAAACTGTTTTTT. It specifies CASSLDPRGRIEKKLFF. V is TRBV7-2 and J is TRBJ1-4, with 8 bases aligning to TRBD1. From germline, CDR1 is SGHTA and CDR2 FQGNSA. Trimming at V came to 1 base and at J to 9 bases, leaving 13 bases not matched to a gene. The CDR3 spans 17 residues.

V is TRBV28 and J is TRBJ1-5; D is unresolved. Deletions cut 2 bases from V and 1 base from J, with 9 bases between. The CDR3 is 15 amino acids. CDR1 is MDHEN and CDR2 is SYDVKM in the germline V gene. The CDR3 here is CASSLPGFSNQPQHF. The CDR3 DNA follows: TGTGCCAGCAGTTTACCAGGCTTCAGCAATCAGCCCCAGCATTTT.

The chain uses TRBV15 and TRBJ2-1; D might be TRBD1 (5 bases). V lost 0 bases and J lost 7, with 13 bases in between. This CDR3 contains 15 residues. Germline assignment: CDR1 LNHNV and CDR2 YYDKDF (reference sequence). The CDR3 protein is CATSRDTQGLNEQFF. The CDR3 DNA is TGTGCCACCAGCAGAGATACGCAGGGTTTGAATGAGCAGTTCTTC. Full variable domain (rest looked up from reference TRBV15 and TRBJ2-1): DAMVIQNPRYQVTQFGKPVTLSCSQTLNHNVMYWYQQKSSQAPKLLFHYYDKDFNNEADTPDNFQSRRPNTSFCFLDIRSPGLGDTAMYLCATSRDTQGLNEQFFGPGTRLTVL.

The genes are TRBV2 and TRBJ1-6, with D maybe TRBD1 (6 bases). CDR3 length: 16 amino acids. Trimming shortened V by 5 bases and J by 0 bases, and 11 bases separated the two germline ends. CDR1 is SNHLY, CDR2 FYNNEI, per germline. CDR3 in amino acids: CASSPRGNSYNSPLHF. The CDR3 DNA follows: TGTGCCAGCAGTCCGAGGGGGAACTCCTATAATTCACCCCTCCACTTT.

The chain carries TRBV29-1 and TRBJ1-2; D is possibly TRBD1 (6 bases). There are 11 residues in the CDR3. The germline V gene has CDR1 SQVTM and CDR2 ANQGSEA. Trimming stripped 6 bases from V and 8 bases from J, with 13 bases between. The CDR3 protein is CSVREGEGYTF. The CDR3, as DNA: TGCAGCGTGAGAGAGGGGGAAGGCTACACCTTC.

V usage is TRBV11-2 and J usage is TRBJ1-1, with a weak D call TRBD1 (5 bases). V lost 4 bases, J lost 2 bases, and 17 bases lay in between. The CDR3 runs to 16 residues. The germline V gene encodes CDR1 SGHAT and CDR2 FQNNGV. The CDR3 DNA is TGTGCCAGCAGCTCCGTTGGTAAGGGGCGTAACACTGAAGCTTTCTTT. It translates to CASSSVGKGRNTEAFF.

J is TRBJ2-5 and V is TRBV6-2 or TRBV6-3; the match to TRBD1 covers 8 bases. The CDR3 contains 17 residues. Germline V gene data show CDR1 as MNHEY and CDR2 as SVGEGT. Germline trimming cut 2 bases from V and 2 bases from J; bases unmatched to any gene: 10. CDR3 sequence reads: CASSYRGRGREQETQYF. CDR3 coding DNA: TGTGCCAGCAGTTACAGGGGCAGGGGGCGGGAACAAGAGACCCAGTACTTC.

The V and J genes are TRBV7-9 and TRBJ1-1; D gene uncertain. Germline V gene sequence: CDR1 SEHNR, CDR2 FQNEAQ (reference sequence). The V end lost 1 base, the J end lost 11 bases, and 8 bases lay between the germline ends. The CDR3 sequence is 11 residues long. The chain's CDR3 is CASSLGLEAFF. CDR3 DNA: TGTGCCAGCAGCTTAGGTTTGGAGGCTTTCTTT. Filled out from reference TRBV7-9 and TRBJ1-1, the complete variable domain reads DTGVSQNPRHKITKRGQNVTFRCDPISEHNRLYWYRQTLGQGPEFLTYFQNEAQLEKSRLLSDRFSAERPKGSFSTLEIQRTEQGDSAMYLCASSLGLEAFFGQGTRLTVV.

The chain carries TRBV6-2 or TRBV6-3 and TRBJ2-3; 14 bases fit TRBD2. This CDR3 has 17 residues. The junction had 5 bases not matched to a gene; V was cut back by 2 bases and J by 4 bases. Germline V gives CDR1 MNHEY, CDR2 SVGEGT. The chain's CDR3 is CASSYTGLAGAADTQYF. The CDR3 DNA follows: TGTGCCAGCAGTTACACGGGACTAGCGGGAGCAGCAGATACGCAGTATTTT.